These T cell receptor beta chains were read from a single sample in a study of cytomegalovirus exposure and HLA in healthy donors. Using immunoSEQ multiplex PCR, the repertoire was profiled, and TCRdb retains in-frame clones only, with some absent. The top ten hold 12% of the sample, which has about 88,000 clones, less than 90% seen once. Sample: PBMCs. The receptor set was obtained from a young woman in good health and CMV-seropositive. Both conserved end residues are part of each CDR3. Each record gives: clone size, J gene, D gene, V gene, CDR3 DNA, CDR3 protein. A D gene is named only where the DNA matches it firmly. Size is stated for part of the rows, as once, few or many counts, or as a class when the clone is expanded.

>-|TRBJ2-5|TRBD2|TRBV29-1
TGCAGCGTTGGTGGGCTAGCGGGGGGAACGGGTGTGACCCAGTACTTC
CSVGGLAGGTGVTQYF
>-|TRBJ1-2|-|TRBV18
TGTGCCAGCTCAATGGACAGTCTATATGGCTACACCTTC
CASSMDSLYGYTF
>-|TRBJ2-2|-|TRBV12-2
TGTGCAAGTCGCTTAGGTCGGGGGGGGTCCGGGGAGCTGTTTTTT
CASRLGRGGSGELFF
>-|TRBJ1-2|-|TRBV19
TGTGCCAGTCGACAAGGTGGTGGAAGTGGCTACACCTTC
CASRQGGGSGYTF
>once|TRBJ1-2|TRBD1|TRBV7-3
TGTGCCAGCAGCTTAACCGGGACAGGGGGCGCCGGTGGCTACACCTTC
CASSLTGTGGAGGYTF
>-|TRBJ1-3|-|TRBV11-2
TGTGCCAGCAGCCAAGGAGTGGGGCCGTCTGGAAACACCATATATTTT
CASSQGVGPSGNTIYF
>-|TRBJ2-1|-|TRBV9
TGTGCCAGCAGCGTAGTGGCGACTGGGTCCTACAATGAGCAGTTCTTC
CASSVVATGSYNEQFF
>-|TRBJ2-7|TRBD1|TRBV30
TGTGCCTGGAGTGTTTTTCAGGGGGCGGCCGAGCAGTACTTC
CAWSVFQGAAEQYF
>once|TRBJ1-2|-|TRBV11-2
TGTGCCAGCAGCAGCTTAGGGGCTGATGGCTACACCTTC
CASSSLGADGYTF
>-|TRBJ2-7|-|TRBV19
TGTGCCAGTAGTATAGGGGCGGGGACCTACGAGCAGTACTTC
CASSIGAGTYEQYF
>-|TRBJ1-5|-|TRBV11-2
TGTGCCAGCAGCCCCGAGTCGAGTCAGCCCCAGCATTTT
CASSPESSQPQHF
>-|TRBJ2-3|-|TRBV19
TGTGCCAGTAGTACCCCGGGGGGCGGCACAGATACGCAGTATTTT
CASSTPGGGTDTQYF
>-|TRBJ2-3|TRBD2|TRBV5-1
TGCGCCAGCAGCACCGGGACTAGCGGGGGGGCAGATACGCAGTATTTT
CASSTGTSGGADTQYF
>-|TRBJ2-4|-|TRBV29-1
TGCAGCGTAGCAGGGGCCGGCGGAGCCAAAAACATTCAGTACTTC
CSVAGAGGAKNIQYF
>-|TRBJ2-7|-|TRBV19
TGTGCCAGTAGTATAGGGCAGTCCTACGAGCAGTACTTC
CASSIGQSYEQYF
>-|TRBJ2-2|-|TRBV6-1
TGTGCCAGCAGTGAAGCAGGGGTAGGCGGGGAGCTGTTTTTT
CASSEAGVGGELFF
>-|TRBJ2-3|TRBD1|TRBV7-9
TGTGCCAGCAGCCTACTACGGGACAGGGGATTTTTT
CASSLLRDRGFF
>-|TRBJ1-5|TRBD1|TRBV18
TGTGCCAGCTCACCCGAACAGGGGAATCAGCCCCAGCATTTT
CASSPEQGNQPQHF
>-|TRBJ1-1|-|TRBV28
TGTGCCAGCAGGCCTAACCCGGGACTTGGGAACACTGAAGCTTTCTTT
CASRPNPGLGNTEAFF
>-|TRBJ1-4|-|TRBV21-1
TGTGCCAGCAGCAAAGTCGGACAGCCTAATGAAAAACTGTTTTTT
CASSKVGQPNEKLFF
>-|TRBJ2-5|TRBD2|TRBV5-1
TGCGCCAGCAGCTTGGAACTAGCGGGGGGCAGGGGGAAGACCCAGTACTTC
CASSLELAGGRGKTQYF
>-|TRBJ1-5|TRBD1|TRBV7-9
TGTGCCAGCAGCTTGGACAGGGGTGATCAGCCCCAGCATTTT
CASSLDRGDQPQHF
>-|TRBJ2-3|-|TRBV5-1
TGCGCCAGCAGCCATGGGGCAGGCAGCACAGATACGCAGTATTTT
CASSHGAGSTDTQYF
>once|TRBJ1-5|-|TRBV21-1
TGTACGACCCCGACAGTTAGCAATCAGCCCCAGCATTTT
CTTPTVSNQPQHF
>-|TRBJ2-7|TRBD2|TRBV25-1
TGTGCCAGCAATAAAGCGGGGGGCCCCTACGAGCAGTACTTC
CASNKAGGPYEQYF
>-|TRBJ2-2|-|TRBV28
TGTGCCAGCAGTTCCGAGGGGGGGACCCCATACACCGGGGAGCTGTTTTTT
CASSSEGGTPYTGELFF
>-|TRBJ1-1|-|TRBV19
TGTGCCAGTAGTTCCCAGGGAAACACTGAAGCTTTCTTT
CASSSQGNTEAFF
>-|TRBJ2-2|TRBD1|TRBV6-4
TGTGCCAGCAGCCCGGGACAGGGGAGTACCGGGGAGCTGTTTTTT
CASSPGQGSTGELFF
>-|TRBJ2-2|TRBD1|TRBV28
TGTGCCAGCAGTTTATTGGGACAGGGGGCAACCACCGGGGAGCTGTTTTTT
CASSLLGQGATTGELFF
>-|TRBJ1-1|-|TRBV18
TGTGCCAGCTCACCAGGAGCTTCGCCTGAAGCTTTCTTT
CASSPGASPEAFF
>once|TRBJ2-1|TRBD2|TRBV5-1
TGCGCCAGCAGGGTGACGACTAGCGGGGGGGCAGGTGAGCAGTTCTTC
CASRVTTSGGAGEQFF
>-|TRBJ2-1|-|TRBV28
TGTGCCAGCAGTGACGTGAACGGGGGAGATGAGCAGTTCTTC
CASSDVNGGDEQFF
>-|TRBJ2-7|-|TRBV27
TGTGCCAGCAGGAGGACAGCCCTCTACGAGCAGTACTTC
CASRRTALYEQYF
>-|TRBJ1-3|-|TRBV5-1
TGCGCCAGCAGCCCGGAGCGAGTCTCTGGAAACACCATATATTTT
CASSPERVSGNTIYF
>-|TRBJ2-3|-|TRBV15
TGTGCCACCAGCACCAACACAGATACGCAGTATTTT
CATSTNTDTQYF
>-|TRBJ2-1|-|TRBV19
TGTGCCAGTAAAATGCAAGAGAATGAGCAGTTCTTC
CASKMQENEQFF
>-|TRBJ2-7|-|TRBV11-2
TGTGCCAGCAGCTTAGGGAGGGGGCAGACTCTATCGTACGAGCAGTACTTC
CASSLGRGQTLSYEQYF
>few|TRBJ1-2|TRBD1|TRBV28
TGTGCCAGCAGGACAGGGGCTAACTATGGCTACACCTTC
CASRTGANYGYTF
>-|TRBJ1-1|-|TRBV6-1
TGTGCCAGCAGTGAATGGGCCCGGGGGATGTATACTGAAGCTTTCTTT
CASSEWARGMYTEAFF
>-|TRBJ2-1|TRBD2|TRBV27
TGTGCCAGCAGTTTTTGGCTAGCGGCTTACAATGAGCAGTTCTTC
CASSFWLAAYNEQFF